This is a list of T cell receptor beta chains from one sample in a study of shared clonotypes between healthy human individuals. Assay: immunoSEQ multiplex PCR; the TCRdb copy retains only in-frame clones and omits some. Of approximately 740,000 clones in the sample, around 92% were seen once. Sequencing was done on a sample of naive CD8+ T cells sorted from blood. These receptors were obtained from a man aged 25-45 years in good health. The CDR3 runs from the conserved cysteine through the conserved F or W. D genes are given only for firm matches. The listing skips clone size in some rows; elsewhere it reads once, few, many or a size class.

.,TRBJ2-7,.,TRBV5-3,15,TGTGCCAGCAGTACTCAAGGGTCAGGTACCTACGAGCAGTACTTC,CASSTQGSGTYEQYF
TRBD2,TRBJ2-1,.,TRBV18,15,TGTGCCAGCTCACCATTGAGGGAGGGGTACAATGAGCAGTTCTTC,CASSPLREGYNEQFF
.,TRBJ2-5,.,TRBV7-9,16,TGTGCCAGCAGCTTAGATTGGGGAGTCGGTGAAGAGACCCAGTACTTC,CASSLDWGVGEETQYF
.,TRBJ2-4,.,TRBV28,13,TGTGCCACCTTGGGGGGAGACAAAAACATTCAGTACTTC,CATLGGDKNIQYF
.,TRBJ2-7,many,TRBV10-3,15,TGTGCCATCAGTGAGGAGGCGGGTTTCTCTTACGAGCAGTACTTC,CAISEEAGFSYEQYF
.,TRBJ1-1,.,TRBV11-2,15,TGTGCCAGCAGCCGGGGGAAGAAAATGAACACTGAAGCTTTCTTT,CASSRGKKMNTEAFF
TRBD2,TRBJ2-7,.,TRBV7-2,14,TGTGCCAGCAGCTTATCCCCTAGCGGCTACGAGCAGTACTTC,CASSLSPSGYEQYF
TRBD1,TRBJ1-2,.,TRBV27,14,TGTGCCAGCAGGATTACAGGGGGGAACTATGGCTACACCTTC,CASRITGGNYGYTF
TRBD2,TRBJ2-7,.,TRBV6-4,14,TGTGCCCATAACCCCCTAGCGGTACCCTACGAGCAGTACTTC,CAHNPLAVPYEQYF
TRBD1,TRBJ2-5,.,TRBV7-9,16,TGTGCCAGCAGGGCGTGGGACAGAGCTTACCAAGAGACCCAGTACTTC,CASRAWDRAYQETQYF
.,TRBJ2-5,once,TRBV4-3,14,TGCGCCAGCAGCCAAGCACAGGGTAGGGAGACCCAGTACTTC,CASSQAQGRETQYF
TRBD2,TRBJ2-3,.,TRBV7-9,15,TGTGCCAGCTCCGGGGTAGCGGGAGTCGAAGATACGCAGTATTTT,CASSGVAGVEDTQYF
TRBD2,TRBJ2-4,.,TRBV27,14,TGTGCCAGCAGCCCGACGGGGGGGGGAAACATTCAGTACTTC,CASSPTGGGNIQYF
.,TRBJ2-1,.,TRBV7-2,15,TGTGCCAGCAGCTCCTCCGTAGGAGGGGTGGATGAGCAGTTCTTC,CASSSSVGGVDEQFF
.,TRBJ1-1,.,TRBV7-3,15,TGTGCCAGCAGCTTAACGATTCGGGGGAGCACTGAAGCTTTCTTT,CASSLTIRGSTEAFF
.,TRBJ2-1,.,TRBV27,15,TGTGCCAGCAGTTTATGGAAACAGGCCTACAATGAGCAGTTCTTC,CASSLWKQAYNEQFF
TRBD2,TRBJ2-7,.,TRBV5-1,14,TGCGCCAGCAGTTGGACTAGCGGCTCCTACGAGCAGTACTTC,CASSWTSGSYEQYF
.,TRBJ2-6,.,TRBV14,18,TGTGCCAGCAGCCCCCGGGACACCCCCTTCAATGGGGCCAACGTCCTGACTTTC,CASSPRDTPFNGANVLTF
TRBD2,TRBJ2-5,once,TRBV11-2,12,TGTGCCAGCCAGGGACTACCAGAGACCCAGTACTTC,CASQGLPETQYF
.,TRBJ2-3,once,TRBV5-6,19,TGTGCCAGCAGCTTGAGGGCAGGGGTGGCGGGAGTGTTCCCAGATACGCAGTATTTT,CASSLRAGVAGVFPDTQYF
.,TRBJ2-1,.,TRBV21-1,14,TGTGCCAGCAACCCGGACAGCTCCTACAATGAGCAGTTCTTC,CASNPDSSYNEQFF
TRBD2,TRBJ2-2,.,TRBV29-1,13,TGCAGCTATAGCGGGAGTTGGACCGGGGAGCTGTTTTTT,CSYSGSWTGELFF
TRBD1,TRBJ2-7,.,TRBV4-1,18,TGCGCCAGCAGCCAAGGGGCCCCAGAATGGGGACAGGACAACGAGCAGTACTTC,CASSQGAPEWGQDNEQYF
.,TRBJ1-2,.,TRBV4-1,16,TGCGCCAGCAGCCCGCGCGCGGGGGTGGATAACTATGGCTACACCTTC,CASSPRAGVDNYGYTF
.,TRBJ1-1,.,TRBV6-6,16,TGTGCCAGCAGTCAACTAATAAGGGGCGCGGACACTGAAGCTTTCTTT,CASSQLIRGADTEAFF
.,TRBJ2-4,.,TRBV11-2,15,TGTGCCAGCAGCTTTGTCGCGCTAGCCAAAAACATTCAGTACTTC,CASSFVALAKNIQYF
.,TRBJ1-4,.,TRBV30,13,TGTGCCTGGAGTGTGGTTGGAAATGAAAAACTGTTTTTT,CAWSVVGNEKLFF
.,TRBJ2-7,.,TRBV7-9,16,TGTGCCATAGGGAACCCGACACTGCTAAACGGGTACGAGCAGTACTTC,CAIGNPTLLNGYEQYF
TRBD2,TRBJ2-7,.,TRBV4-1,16,TGCGCCAGCAGCCAAGAGCCACTAGCGGGTGCCTACGAGCAGTACTTC,CASSQEPLAGAYEQYF
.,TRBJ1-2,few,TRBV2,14,TGTGCCAGCAGTGGGTCCGGACAGTACTATGGCTACACCTTC,CASSGSGQYYGYTF
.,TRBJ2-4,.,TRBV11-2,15,TGTGCCAGCAGCGGGACTGAGCTAGCCAAAAACATTCAGTACTTC,CASSGTELAKNIQYF
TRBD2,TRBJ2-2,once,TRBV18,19,TGTGCCAGCTCACTCGGGACTAGCGGGATACTCTCGACCTCCGGGGAGCTGTTTTTT,CASSLGTSGILSTSGELFF
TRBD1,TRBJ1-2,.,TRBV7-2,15,TGTGCCAGCAGCTCGGACTCGGGACAGGGACGTGGCTACACCTTC,CASSSDSGQGRGYTF
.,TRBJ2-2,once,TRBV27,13,TGTGCCAGCAGTTTATGGGGTACCGGGGAGCTGTTTTTT,CASSLWGTGELFF
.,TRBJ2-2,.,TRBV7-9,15,TGTGCCAGCAGCCAAGGGACCGATAACACCGGGGAGCTGTTTTTT,CASSQGTDNTGELFF
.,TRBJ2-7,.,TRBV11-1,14,TGTGCCAGAGAGGGGACCAGCTCTTGGGACGAGCAGTACTTC,CAREGTSSWDEQYF
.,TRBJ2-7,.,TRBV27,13,TGTGCCAGCAGTTCCCAGGGCCCCTACGAGCAGTACTTC,CASSSQGPYEQYF
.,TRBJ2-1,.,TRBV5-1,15,TGCGCCAGCAGCTTGGAGGGGAGGCCCTACAATGAGCAGTTCTTC,CASSLEGRPYNEQFF
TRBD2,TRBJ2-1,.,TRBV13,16,TGTGCCAGTCGCCCAGTTACTAGCGGGTTGAACAATGAGCAGTTCTTC,CASRPVTSGLNNEQFF
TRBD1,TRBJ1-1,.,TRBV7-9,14,TGTGCCAGCAGCGTGGGACAGGGGGACACTGAAGCTTTCTTT,CASSVGQGDTEAFF
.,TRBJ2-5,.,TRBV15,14,TGTGCCACCAGCAGATCAGGGTTTCAAGAGACCCAGTACTTC,CATSRSGFQETQYF
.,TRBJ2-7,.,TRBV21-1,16,TGTGCCAGCAGCCTATCTAGTATTTTTGGCTCCTACGAGCAGTACTTC,CASSLSSIFGSYEQYF
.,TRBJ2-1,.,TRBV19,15,TGTGCCAGTAGTATAGGCTCCTACTCCTACAATGAGCAGTTCTTC,CASSIGSYSYNEQFF
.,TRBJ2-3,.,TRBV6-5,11,TGTGCCAGCGAGGCTTCCGATACGCAGTATTTT,CASEASDTQYF
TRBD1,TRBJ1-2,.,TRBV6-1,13,TGTGCCAGCAGTTTGACAGGGGGTTATGGCTACACCTTC,CASSLTGGYGYTF
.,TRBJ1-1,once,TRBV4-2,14,TGTGCCAGCAGCCAAGAAGTCCTGAACACTGAAGCTTTCTTT,CASSQEVLNTEAFF
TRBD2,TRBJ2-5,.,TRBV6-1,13,TGTGCCAGCAGTCGGCAGGGAGGGGAGACCCAGTACTTC,CASSRQGGETQYF
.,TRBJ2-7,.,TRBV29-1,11,TGCAGCGTGGATAGCTCCTACGAGCAGTACTTC,CSVDSSYEQYF
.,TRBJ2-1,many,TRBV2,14,TGTGCCAGCACCGGGGAGGAGGTACTGACTGAGCAGTTCTTC,CASTGEEVLTEQFF
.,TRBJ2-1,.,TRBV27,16,TGTGCCAGCAGTTCTTTTCCTGGGAGCTCCTACAATGAGCAGTTCTTC,CASSSFPGSSYNEQFF
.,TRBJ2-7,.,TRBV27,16,TGTGCCAGCAGTTTGGGGTGGGACGGCGCCTACTACGAGCAGTACTTC,CASSLGWDGAYYEQYF
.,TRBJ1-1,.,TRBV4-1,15,TGCGCCAGCAGCTTGCAACAGGGCCTGAACACTGAAGCTTTCTTT,CASSLQQGLNTEAFF
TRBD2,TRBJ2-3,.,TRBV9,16,TGTGCCAGCAGCTCGCGACTAGCGGCCGTTACAGATACGCAGTATTTT,CASSSRLAAVTDTQYF
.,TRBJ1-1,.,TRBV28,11,TGTGCCAGCAGTTTAGGGGAGGAAGCTTTCTTT,CASSLGEEAFF
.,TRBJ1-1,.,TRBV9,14,TGTGCCAGCAGCGTAGAGGGGTATGGCACTGAAGCTTTCTTT,CASSVEGYGTEAFF